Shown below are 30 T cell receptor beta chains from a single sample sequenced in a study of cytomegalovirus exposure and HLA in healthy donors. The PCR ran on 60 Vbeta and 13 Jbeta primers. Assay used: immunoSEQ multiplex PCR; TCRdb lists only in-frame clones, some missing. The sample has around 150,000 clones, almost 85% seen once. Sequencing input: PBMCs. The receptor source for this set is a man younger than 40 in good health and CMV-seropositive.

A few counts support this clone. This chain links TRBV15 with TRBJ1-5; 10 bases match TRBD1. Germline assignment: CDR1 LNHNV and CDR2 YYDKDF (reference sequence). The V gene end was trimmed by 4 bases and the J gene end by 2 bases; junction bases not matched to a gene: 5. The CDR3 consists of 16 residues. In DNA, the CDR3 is TGTGCCACCAGCAACGACAGGGGGCCGGGCAATCAGCCCCAGCATTTT. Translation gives CATSNDRGPGNQPQHF. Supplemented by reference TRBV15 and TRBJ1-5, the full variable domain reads DAMVIQNPRYQVTQFGKPVTLSCSQTLNHNVMYWYQQKSSQAPKLLFHYYDKDFNNEADTPDNFQSRRPNTSFCFLDIRSPGLGDTAMYLCATSNDRGPGNQPQHFGDGTRLSIL.

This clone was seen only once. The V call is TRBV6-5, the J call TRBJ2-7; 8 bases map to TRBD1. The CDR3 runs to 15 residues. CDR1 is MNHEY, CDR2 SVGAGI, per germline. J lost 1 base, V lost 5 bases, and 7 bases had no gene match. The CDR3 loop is CASSLTGGFSYEQYF. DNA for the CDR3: TGTGCCAGCAGTCTTACAGGGGGTTTTTCCTACGAGCAGTACTTC.

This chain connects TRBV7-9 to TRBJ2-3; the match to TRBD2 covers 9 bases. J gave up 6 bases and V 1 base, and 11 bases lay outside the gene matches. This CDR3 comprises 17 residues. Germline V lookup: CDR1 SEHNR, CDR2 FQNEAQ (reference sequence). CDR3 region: CASSLGSAGGLADTQYF. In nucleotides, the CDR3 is TGTGCCAGCAGCTTAGGATCCGCGGGGGGGCTAGCGGATACGCAGTATTTT.

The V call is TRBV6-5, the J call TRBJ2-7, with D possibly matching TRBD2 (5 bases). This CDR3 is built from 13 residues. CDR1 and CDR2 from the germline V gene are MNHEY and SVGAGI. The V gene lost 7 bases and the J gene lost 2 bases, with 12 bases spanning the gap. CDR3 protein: CASMRVAPYEQYF. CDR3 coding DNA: TGTGCCAGCATGAGGGTAGCCCCCTACGAGCAGTACTTC.

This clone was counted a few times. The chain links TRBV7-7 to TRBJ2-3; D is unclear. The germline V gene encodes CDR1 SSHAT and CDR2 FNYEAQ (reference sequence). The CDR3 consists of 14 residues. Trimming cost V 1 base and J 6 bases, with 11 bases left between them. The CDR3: CASSLGGFADTQYF. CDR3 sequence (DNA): TGTGCCAGCAGCTTAGGAGGATTCGCGGATACGCAGTATTTT.

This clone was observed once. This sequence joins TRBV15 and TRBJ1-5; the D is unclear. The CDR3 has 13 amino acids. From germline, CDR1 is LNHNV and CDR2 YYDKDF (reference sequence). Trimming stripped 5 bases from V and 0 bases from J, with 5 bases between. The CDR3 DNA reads TGTGCCACCAGCTCAGATAGCAATCAGCCCCAGCATTTT. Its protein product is CATSSDSNQPQHF.

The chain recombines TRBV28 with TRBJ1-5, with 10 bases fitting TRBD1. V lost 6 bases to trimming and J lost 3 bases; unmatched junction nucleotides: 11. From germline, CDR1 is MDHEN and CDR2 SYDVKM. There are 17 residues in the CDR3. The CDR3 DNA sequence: TGTGCCAGCAGCCAAAATCCGGGACAGGGGAACAATCAGCCCCAGCATTTT. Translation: CASSQNPGQGNNQPQHF.

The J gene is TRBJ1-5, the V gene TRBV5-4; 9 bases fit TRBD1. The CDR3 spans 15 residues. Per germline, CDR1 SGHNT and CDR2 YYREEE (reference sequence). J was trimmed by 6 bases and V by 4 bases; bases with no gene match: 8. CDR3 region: CASSPVDRGVQPQHF. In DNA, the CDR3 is TGTGCCAGCAGCCCAGTCGACAGGGGGGTTCAGCCCCAGCATTTT.

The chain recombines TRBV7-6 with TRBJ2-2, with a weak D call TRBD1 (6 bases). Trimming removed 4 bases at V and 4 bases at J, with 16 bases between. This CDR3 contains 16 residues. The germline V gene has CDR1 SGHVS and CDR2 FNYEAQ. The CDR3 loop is CASSSNRDYSTGELFF. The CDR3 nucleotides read TGTGCCAGCAGCTCCAACAGGGATTATAGCACCGGGGAGCTGTTTTTT.

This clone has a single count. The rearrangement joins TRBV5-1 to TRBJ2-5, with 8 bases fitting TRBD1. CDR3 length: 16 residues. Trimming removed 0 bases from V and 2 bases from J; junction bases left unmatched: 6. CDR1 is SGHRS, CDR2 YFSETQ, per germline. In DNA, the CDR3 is TGCGCCAGCAGCTTGGTGACAGGGGCGGATCAAGAGACCCAGTACTTC. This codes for CASSLVTGADQETQYF.

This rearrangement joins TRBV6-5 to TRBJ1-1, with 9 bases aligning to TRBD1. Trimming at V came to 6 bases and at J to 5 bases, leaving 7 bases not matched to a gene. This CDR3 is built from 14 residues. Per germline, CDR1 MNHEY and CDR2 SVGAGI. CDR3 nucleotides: TGTGCCAGCAGACGGACAGGGGAGGGAACTGAAGCTTTCTTT. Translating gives CASRRTGEGTEAFF.

The CDR3 DNA reads as TGTGCCAGCAGCAACACAGGGGCGAGGAGCACCATATATTTT. Amino acid sequence: CASSNTGARSTIYF. V gene TRBV11-2 combines with J gene TRBJ1-3; 7 bases line up with TRBD1. Trimming cost V 5 bases and J 9 bases; bases outside gene matches: 10. The length of the CDR3 is 14 residues. Germline-derived CDR1 and CDR2 are SGHAT and FQNNGV.

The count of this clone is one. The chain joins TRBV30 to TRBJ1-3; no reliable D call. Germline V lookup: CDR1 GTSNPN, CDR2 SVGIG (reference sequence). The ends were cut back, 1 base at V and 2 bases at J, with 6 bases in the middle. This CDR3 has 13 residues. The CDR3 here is CAWSGGAGNTIYF. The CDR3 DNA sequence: TGTGCCTGGAGTGGAGGAGCTGGAAACACCATATATTTT.

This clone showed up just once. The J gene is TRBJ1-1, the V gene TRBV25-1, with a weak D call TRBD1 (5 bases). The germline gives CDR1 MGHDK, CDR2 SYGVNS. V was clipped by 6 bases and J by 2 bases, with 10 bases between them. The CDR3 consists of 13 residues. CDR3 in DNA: TGTGCCAGCAGGGACACCCAAAACACTGAAGCTTTCTTT. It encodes CASRDTQNTEAFF.

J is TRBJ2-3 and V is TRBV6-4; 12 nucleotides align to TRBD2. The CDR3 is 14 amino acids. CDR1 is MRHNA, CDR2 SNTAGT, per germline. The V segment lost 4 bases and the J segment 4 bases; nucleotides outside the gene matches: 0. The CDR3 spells CASSGTSGADTQYF. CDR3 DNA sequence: TGTGCCAGCAGTGGGACTAGCGGGGCAGATACGCAGTATTTT.

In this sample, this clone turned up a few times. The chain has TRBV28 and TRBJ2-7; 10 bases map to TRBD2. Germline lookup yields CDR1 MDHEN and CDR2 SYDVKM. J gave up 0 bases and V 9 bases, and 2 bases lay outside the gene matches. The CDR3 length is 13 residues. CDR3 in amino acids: CASSGGNSYEQYF. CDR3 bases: TGTGCCAGTAGCGGGGGGAACTCCTACGAGCAGTACTTC.

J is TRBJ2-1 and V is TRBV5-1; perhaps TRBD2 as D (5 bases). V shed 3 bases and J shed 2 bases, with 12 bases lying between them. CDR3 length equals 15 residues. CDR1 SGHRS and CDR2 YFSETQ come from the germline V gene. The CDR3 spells CASSSDGGTYNEQFF. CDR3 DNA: TGCGCCAGCAGCTCAGACGGAGGAACCTACAATGAGCAGTTCTTC.

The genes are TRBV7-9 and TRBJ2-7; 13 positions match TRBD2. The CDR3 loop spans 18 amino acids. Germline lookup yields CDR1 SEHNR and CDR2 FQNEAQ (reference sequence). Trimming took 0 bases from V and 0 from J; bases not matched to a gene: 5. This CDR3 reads CASSLAGLAGWSSYEQYF. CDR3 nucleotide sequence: TGTGCCAGCAGCTTAGCGGGACTAGCGGGATGGAGCTCCTACGAGCAGTACTTC.

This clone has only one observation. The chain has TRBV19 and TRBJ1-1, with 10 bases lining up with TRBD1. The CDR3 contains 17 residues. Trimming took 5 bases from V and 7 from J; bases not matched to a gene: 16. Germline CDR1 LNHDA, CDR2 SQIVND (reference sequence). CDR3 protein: CASSPGTGDVRGHEAFF. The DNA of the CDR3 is TGTGCCAGTAGTCCCGGGACAGGGGACGTACGCGGTCATGAAGCTTTCTTT.

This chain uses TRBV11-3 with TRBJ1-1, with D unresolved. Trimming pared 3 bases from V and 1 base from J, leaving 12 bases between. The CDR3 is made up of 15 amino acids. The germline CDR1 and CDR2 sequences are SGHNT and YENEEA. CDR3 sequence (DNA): TGTGCCAGCAGCTTTATAGGCGGAACGAACACTGAAGCTTTCTTT. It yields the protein CASSFIGGTNTEAFF.

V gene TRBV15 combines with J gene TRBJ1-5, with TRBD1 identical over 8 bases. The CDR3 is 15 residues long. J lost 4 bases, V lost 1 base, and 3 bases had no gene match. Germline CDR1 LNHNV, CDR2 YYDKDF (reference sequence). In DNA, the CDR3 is TGTGCCACCAGCAGAGCAGGGGGCCCGAATCAGCCCCAGCATTTT. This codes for CATSRAGGPNQPQHF. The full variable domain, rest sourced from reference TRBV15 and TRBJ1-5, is DAMVIQNPRYQVTQFGKPVTLSCSQTLNHNVMYWYQQKSSQAPKLLFHYYDKDFNNEADTPDNFQSRRPNTSFCFLDIRSPGLGDTAMYLCATSRAGGPNQPQHFGDGTRLSIL.

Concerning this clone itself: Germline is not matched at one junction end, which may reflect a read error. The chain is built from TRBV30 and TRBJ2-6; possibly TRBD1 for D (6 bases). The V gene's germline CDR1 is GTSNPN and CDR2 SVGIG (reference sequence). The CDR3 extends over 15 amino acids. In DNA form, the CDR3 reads TGTGCCTGGAGTGAAGGGGGTTCTGGGGCCAACGGCCTGACTTTC. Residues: CAWSEGGSGANGLTF.

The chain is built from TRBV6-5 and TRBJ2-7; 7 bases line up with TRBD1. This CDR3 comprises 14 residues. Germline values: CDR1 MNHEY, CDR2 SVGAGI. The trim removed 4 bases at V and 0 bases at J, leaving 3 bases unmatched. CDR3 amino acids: CASSSGQASYEQYF. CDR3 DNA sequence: TGTGCCAGCAGTTCCGGACAGGCCTCCTACGAGCAGTACTTC.

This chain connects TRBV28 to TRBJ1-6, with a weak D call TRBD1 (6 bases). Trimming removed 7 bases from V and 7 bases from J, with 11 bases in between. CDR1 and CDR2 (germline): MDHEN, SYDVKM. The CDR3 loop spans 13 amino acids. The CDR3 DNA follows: TGTGCCAGCAACAGGGTAGACAATTCACCCCTCCACTTT. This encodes CASNRVDNSPLHF. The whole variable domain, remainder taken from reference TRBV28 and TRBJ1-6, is DVKVTQSSRYLVKRTGEKVFLECVQDMDHENMFWYRQDPGLGLRLIYFSYDVKMKEKGDIPEGYSVSREKKERFSLILESASTNQTSMYLCASNRVDNSPLHFGNGTRLTVT.

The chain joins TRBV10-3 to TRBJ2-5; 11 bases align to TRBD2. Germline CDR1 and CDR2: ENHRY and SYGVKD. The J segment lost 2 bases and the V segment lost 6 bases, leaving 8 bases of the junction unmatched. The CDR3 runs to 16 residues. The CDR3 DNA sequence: TGTGCCATCAGCCTTAGCGGGGGGGCGTTGCAAGAGACCCAGTACTTC. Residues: CAISLSGGALQETQYF.

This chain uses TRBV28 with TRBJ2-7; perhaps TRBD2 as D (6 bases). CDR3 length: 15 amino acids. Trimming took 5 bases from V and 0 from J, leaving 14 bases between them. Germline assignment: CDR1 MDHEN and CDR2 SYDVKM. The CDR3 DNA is TGTGCCAGCAGTCCGTCCGGAGGGGTCTCCTACGAGCAGTACTTC. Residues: CASSPSGGVSYEQYF.

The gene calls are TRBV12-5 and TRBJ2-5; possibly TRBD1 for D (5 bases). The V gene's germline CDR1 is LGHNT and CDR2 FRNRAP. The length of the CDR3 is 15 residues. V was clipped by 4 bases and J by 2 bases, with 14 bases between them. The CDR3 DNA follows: TGTGCTAGTGGTTCGGACATCCGATTTCAAGAGACCCAGTACTTC. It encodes CASGSDIRFQETQYF.

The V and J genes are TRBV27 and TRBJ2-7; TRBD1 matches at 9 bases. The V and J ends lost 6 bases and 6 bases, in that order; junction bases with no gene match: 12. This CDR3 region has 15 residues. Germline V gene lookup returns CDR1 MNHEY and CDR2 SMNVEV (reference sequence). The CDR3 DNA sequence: TGTGCCAGCAGAGACATCGGGACAGGGTTCACCGAGCAGTACTTC. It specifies CASRDIGTGFTEQYF.

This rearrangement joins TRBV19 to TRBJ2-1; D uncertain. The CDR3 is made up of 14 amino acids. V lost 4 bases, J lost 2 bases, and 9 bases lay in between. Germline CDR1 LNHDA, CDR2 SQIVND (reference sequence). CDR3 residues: CASSKMYTYNEQFF. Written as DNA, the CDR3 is TGTGCCAGTAGTAAAATGTACACCTACAATGAGCAGTTCTTC.

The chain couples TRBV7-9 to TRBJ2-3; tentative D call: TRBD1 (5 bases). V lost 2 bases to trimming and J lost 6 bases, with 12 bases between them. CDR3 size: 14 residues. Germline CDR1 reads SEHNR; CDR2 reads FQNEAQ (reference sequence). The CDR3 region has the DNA TGTGCCAGCAGCTTAAGACAGTCAGAGGATACGCAGTATTTT. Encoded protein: CASSLRQSEDTQYF.